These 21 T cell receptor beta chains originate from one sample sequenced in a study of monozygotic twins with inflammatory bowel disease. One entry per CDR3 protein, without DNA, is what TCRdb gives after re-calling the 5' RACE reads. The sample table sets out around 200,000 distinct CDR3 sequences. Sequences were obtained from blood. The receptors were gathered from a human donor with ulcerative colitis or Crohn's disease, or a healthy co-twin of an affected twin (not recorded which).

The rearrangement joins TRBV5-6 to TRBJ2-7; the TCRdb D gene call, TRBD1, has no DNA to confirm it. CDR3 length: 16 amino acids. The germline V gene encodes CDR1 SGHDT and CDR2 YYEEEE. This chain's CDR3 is CASSLGDWGPTYEQYF.

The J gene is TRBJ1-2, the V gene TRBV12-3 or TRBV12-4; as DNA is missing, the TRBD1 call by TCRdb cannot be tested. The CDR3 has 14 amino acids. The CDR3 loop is CASRGTGPGGGYTF.

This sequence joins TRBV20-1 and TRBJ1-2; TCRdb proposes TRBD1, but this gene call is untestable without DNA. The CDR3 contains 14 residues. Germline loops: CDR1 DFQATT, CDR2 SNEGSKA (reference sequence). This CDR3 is CSAQDRGRDNGYTF.

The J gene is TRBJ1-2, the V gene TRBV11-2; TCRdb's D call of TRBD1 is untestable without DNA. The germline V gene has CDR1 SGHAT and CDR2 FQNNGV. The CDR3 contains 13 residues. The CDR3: CASSTGQDYGYTF.

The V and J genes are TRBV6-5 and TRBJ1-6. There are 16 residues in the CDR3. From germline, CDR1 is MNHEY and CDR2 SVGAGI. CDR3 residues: CASSYGLRARSSPLHF.

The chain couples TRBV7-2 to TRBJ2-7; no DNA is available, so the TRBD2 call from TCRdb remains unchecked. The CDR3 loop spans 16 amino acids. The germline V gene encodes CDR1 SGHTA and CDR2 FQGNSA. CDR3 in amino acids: CASSMGLARNSYEQYF.

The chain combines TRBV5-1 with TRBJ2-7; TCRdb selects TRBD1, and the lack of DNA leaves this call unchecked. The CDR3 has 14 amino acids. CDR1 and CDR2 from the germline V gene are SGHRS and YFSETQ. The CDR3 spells CASSLGSGDYEQYF.

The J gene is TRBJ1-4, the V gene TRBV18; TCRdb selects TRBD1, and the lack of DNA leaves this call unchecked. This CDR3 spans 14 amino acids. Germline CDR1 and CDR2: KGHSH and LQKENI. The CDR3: CASSHRDRGEKLFF.

CDR3: CASRRQPVGTGELFF. V is TRBV27 and J is TRBJ2-2. Germline V gene data show CDR1 as MNHEY and CDR2 as SMNVEV (reference sequence). CDR3 length: 15 residues.

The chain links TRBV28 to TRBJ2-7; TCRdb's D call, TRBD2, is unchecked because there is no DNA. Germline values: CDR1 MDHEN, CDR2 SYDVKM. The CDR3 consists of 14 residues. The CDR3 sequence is CASSGPNTYYEQYF.

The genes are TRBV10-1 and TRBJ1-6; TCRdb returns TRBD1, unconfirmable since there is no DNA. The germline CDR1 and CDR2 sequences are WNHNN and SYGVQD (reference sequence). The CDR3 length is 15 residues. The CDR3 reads CASSESVGQGSPLHF.

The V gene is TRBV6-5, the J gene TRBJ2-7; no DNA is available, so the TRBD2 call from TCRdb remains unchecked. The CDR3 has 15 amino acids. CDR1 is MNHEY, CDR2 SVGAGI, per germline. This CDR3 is CASSYERGTAYEQYF.

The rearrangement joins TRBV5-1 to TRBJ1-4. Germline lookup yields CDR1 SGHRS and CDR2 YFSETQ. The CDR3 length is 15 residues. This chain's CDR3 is CASSHQTVANEKLFF.

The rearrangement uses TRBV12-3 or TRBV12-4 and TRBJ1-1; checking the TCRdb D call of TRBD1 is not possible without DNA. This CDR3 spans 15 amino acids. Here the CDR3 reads CASSLWGGTNTEAFF.

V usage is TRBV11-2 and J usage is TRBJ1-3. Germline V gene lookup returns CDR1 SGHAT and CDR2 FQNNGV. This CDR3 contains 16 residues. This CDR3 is CASSSQDIASGNTIYF.

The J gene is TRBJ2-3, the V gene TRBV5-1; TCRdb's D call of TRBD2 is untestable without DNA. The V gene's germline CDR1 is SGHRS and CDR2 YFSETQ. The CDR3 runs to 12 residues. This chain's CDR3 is CASTGEGDTQYF.

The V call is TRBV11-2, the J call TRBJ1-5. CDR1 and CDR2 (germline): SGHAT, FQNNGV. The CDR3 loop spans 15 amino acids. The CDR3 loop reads CASSPRSQVRGPQHF.

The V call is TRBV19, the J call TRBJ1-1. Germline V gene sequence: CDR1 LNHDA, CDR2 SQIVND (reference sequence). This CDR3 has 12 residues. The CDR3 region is CASGRLNTEAFF. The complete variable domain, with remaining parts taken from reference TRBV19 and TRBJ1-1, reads DGGITQSPKYLFRKEGQNVTLSCEQNLNHDAMYWYRQDPGQGLRLIYYSQIVNDFQKGDIAEGYSVSREKKESFPLTVTSAQKNPTAFYLCASGRLNTEAFFGQGTRLTVV.

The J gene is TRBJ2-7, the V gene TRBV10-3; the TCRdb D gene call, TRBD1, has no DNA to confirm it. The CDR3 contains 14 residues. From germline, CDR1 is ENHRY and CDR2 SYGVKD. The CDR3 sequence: CAIRTRTGEGEQYF.

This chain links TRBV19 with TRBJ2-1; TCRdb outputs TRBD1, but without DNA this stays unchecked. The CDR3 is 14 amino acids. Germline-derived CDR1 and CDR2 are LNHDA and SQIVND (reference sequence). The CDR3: CASGNTGWVNEQFF. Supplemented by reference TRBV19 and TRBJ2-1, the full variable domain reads DGGITQSPKYLFRKEGQNVTLSCEQNLNHDAMYWYRQDPGQGLRLIYYSQIVNDFQKGDIAEGYSVSREKKESFPLTVTSAQKNPTAFYLCASGNTGWVNEQFFGPGTRLTVL.

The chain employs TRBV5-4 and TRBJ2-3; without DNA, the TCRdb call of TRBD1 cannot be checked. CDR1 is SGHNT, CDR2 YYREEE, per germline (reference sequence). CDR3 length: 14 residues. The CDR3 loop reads CASSLGLGDNTQYF.